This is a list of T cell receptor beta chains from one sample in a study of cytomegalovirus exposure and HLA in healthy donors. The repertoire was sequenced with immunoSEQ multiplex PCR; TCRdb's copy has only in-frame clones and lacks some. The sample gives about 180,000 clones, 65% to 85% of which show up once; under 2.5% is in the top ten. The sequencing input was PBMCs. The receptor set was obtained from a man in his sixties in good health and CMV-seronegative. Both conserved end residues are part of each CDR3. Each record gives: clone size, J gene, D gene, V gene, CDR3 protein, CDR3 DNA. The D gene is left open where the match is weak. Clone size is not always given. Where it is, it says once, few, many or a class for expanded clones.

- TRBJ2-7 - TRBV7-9 CASSLSREQYF TGTGCCAGCAGCTTATCTAGAGAGCAGTACTTC
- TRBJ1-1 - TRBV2 CASSVWGGTEAFF TGTGCCAGCAGTGTATGGGGAGGCACTGAAGCTTTCTTT
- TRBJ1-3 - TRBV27 CASTHLPRGKGNTIYF TGTGCCAGCACCCATTTGCCAAGGGGGAAAGGAAACACCATATATTTT
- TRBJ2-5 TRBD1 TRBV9 CASSEQGSSWETQYF TGTGCCAGCAGCGAACAGGGGTCCTCCTGGGAGACCCAGTACTTC
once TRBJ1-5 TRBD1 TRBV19 CASSRDRGWEPQHF TGTGCCAGTAGTCGGGACAGGGGGTGGGAGCCCCAGCATTTT
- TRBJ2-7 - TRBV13 CASSPGGHASEQYF TGTGCCAGCAGCCCGGGGGGACACGCTAGCGAGCAGTACTTC
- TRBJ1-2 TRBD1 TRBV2 CASISTGWGYGYTF TGTGCCAGCATTTCGACAGGGTGGGGCTATGGCTACACCTTC
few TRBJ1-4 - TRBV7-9 CASSPSVGKLFF TGTGCCAGCAGCCCATCGGTTGGAAAACTGTTTTTT
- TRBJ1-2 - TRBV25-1 CASSESPFADGYTF TGTGCCAGCAGTGAATCTCCTTTCGCAGATGGCTACACCTTC
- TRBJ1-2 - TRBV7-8 CASSLATGLGYGYTF TGTGCCAGCAGCTTAGCTACAGGGCTCGGCTATGGCTACACCTTC
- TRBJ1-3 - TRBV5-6 CASSLFSDRNTIYF TGTGCCAGCAGCTTGTTCAGCGACCGAAACACCATATATTTT
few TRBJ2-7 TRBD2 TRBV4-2 CASSQMIGTISYEQYF TGTGCCAGCAGCCAAATGATAGGGACTATCTCCTACGAGCAGTACTTC
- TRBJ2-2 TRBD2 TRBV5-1 CASSPGLAGGPDTGELFF TGCGCCAGCAGCCCCGGACTAGCGGGGGGGCCGGACACCGGGGAGCTGTTTTTT
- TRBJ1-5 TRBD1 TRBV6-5 CASSSSGQTDQPQHF TGTGCCAGCAGTTCCTCGGGACAGACAGATCAGCCCCAGCATTTT
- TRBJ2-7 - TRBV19 CASSIGQAYEQYF TGTGCCAGTAGTATTGGGCAGGCCTACGAGCAGTACTTC
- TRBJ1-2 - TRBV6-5 CASSSGQGGYPF TGTGCCAGCAGTTCGGGACAAGGCGGCTACCCCTTC
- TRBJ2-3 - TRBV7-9 CASSLARFGTDTQYF TGTGCCAGCAGCTTAGCGCGTTTCGGCACAGATACGCAGTATTTT
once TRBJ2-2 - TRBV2 CASRISTGPNTGELFF TGTGCCAGCAGAATCTCGACAGGACCGAACACCGGGGAGCTGTTTTTT